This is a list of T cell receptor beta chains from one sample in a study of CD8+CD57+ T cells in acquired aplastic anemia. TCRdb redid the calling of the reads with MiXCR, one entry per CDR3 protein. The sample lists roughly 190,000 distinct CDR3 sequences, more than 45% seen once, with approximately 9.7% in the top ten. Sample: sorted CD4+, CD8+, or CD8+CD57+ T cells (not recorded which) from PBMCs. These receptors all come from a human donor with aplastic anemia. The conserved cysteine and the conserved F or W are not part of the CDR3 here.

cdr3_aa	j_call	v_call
ASSIAILDEQY	TRBJ2-7	TRBV19
ASGLAPFYT	TRBJ1-2	TRBV12-5
SVWTGGKAEAF	TRBJ1-1	TRBV29-1
ASSLGGQVEAF	TRBJ1-1	TRBV7-2
ASSIGLALDEQF	TRBJ2-1	TRBV5-1
ASSQGDLRTDTQY	TRBJ2-3	TRBV5-1
SARLDLTLKNTEAF	TRBJ1-1	TRBV20-1
ASSRTGTSYEQY	TRBJ2-7	TRBV25-1
ASSWAGQSHEQY	TRBJ2-7	TRBV19
ASSLVSQYGYT	TRBJ1-2	TRBV12-3/TRBV12-4
ASRGLELVNEQF	TRBJ2-1	TRBV19
ASSPTGGYGYT	TRBJ1-2	TRBV7-9
ASTQRGGSSYEQY	TRBJ2-7	TRBV19
ASSLAVPGSNEKLF	TRBJ1-4	TRBV7-2
ASSLTGTPEYGYT	TRBJ1-2	TRBV2
ATSDRIGLAGNEQF	TRBJ2-1	TRBV24-1
SASRREAHEQY	TRBJ2-7	TRBV20-1
ASSIRLAGGPREN	TRBJ2-3	TRBV19
ASSSAREDGYT	TRBJ1-2	TRBV6-5
ASSSRGGGAYEQY	TRBJ2-7	TRBV27
ASSLTGDWRYGYT	TRBJ1-2	TRBV7-8
ASSLEGQGRTDTQY	TRBJ2-3	TRBV7-3
ASSDSANYGYT	TRBJ1-2	TRBV2
ASRLTTSTDTQY	TRBJ2-3	TRBV6-1
ATSDPRGETQY	TRBJ2-5	TRBV24-1
AISENTEAF	TRBJ1-1	TRBV10-3
ASRSPGRTYEQY	TRBJ2-7	TRBV19
ASSKSRDRGQGYT	TRBJ1-2	TRBV7-2
SARGTYGQNNEQF	TRBJ2-1	TRBV20-1
ASSLAGGGTEQY	TRBJ2-7	TRBV7-8